In this sample, the clone carrying this T cell receptor (beta chain) turned up a few times. Its specificity is unknown. The time point denotes: week 35, safety follow-up. Doses of 300 ug of mutant IDH1 20-mer peptide were given with topical imiquimod. Generated by immunoSEQ multiplex PCR, the TCRdb table keeps only in-frame clones and is missing some. The sample contains 45,000 to 55,000 clones, 65% to 80% of which appear only once. These data belong to a study of a mutant IDH1 vaccine in newly diagnosed glioma. Study at large: Vaccination began 4-6 weeks post radiotherapy alone, or with temozolomide cycles. The therapy given earlier, which was standard therapy, consisted of radiotherapy, temozolomide, or both, and most of the patients received both. V12 took place at week 35, and V13 at week 47. Study-wide results and caveats: The vaccine induced immune responses, and these occurred in over 90% of patients.

Germline assignment: CDR1 MGHDK and CDR2 SYGVNS. The CDR3 is made up of 13 amino acids. V was shortened by 3 bases and J by 1 base, with 6 bases between the two germline ends. The sequence was collected from a man aged 40-50 years with glioma. The chain is built from TRBV25-1 and TRBJ1-1; D unclear. Sequenced material: PBMCs, taken from a glioma patient whose treatment included an IDH1 peptide vaccine. The CDR3, as DNA: TGTGCCAGCAGTGAGTGGGAGAACACTGAAGCTTTCTTT. Translated, it gives CASSEWENTEAFF.